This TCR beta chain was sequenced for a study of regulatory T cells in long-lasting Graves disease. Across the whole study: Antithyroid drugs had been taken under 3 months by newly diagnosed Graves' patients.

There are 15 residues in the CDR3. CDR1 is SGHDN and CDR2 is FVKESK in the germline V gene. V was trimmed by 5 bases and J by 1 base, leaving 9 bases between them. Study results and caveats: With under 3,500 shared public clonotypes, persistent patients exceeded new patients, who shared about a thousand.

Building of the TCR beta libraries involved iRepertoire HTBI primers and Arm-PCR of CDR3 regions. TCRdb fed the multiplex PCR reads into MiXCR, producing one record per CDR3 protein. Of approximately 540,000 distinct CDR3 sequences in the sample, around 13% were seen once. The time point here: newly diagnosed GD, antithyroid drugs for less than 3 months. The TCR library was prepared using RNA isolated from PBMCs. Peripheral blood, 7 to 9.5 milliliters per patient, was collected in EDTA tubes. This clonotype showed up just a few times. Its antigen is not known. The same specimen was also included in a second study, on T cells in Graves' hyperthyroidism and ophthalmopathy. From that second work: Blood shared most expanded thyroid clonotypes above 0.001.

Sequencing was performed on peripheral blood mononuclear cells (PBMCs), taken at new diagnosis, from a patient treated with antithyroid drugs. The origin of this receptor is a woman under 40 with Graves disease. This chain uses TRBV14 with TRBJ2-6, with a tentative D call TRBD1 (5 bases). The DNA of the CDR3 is TGTGCCAGCAGCTACCAGGGTTCTGGGGCCAACGTCCTGACTTTC. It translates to CASSYQGSGANVLTF.